The sequence of this TCR beta chain was determined in a study of OX40 agonist ivuxolimab in advanced cancers. Regarding the study as a whole: Expanded clones were, on average, more numerous among CD8+ T cells than CD4+. Antigen specificity of clonally expanded peripheral T cells was not established. At 0.1 to 3.0 mg/kg, clonal expansion of CD4+ and CD8+ blood T cells had occurred by week 6.

This clone showed up many times. Its antigen is currently unknown. The germline gives CDR1 MNHNY, CDR2 SVGAGI (reference sequence). The CDR3 sequence is 13 residues long. V was pared by 8 bases and J by 2 bases, with 3 bases of the junction left unmatched. A history of autoimmune disease or systemic immunosuppression excluded patients. Sequencing was performed with immunoSEQ multiplex PCR; in TCRdb, only in-frame clones are kept and a portion is missing. The table has 65,000 to 80,000 clones, around 81% seen once. Specimen: CD4+ or CD8+ T cells sorted from blood, collected in a trial of the OX40 agonist ivuxolimab. This TCR derives from an adult with an advanced solid tumor such as melanoma, head and neck, liver or kidney cancer. The rearrangement uses TRBV6-6 and TRBJ1-3; 7 bases map to TRBD1. The CDR3 nucleotides read TGTGCCAGCCGAGACAGGGCTGGAAACACCATATATTTT. Residues: CASRDRAGNTIYF.